This T cell receptor beta chain derives from a study of CD8 T cells in ankylosing spondylitis. Broader study findings: Peripheral blood samples showed relatively rare disease-linked clones, and these clones were CD8+. It appeared that ankylosing spondylitis blood was characterized by a TCR beta motif of several highly homologous variants. There was reportedly significant enrichment of clones that were disease-linked in matched ankylosing spondylitis synovial fluid. In synovial fluid and blood from reactive arthritis, some motif variants were previously reported.

V was clipped by 6 bases and J by 5 bases, with 10 bases between them. Germline CDR1 DFQATT, CDR2 SNEGSKA (reference sequence). The CDR3 spans 11 residues. In its sample, this clonotype was seen a few times. Its target is unknown. In making TCR beta libraries, quantitative 5'-RACE with molecular barcodes was used. TCRdb re-called the 5' RACE reads with MiXCR, one entry per CDR3 protein. The table lists 670,000 or so distinct CDR3 sequences, under 20% of them singletons. The origin of this receptor is a male donor with ankylosing spondylitis. The chain has TRBV20-1 and TRBJ1-1; D not certain. The sequenced sample was blood, either unsorted or a sorted T cell fraction (not recorded which). The CDR3 is CSARVSTEAFF. The CDR3 DNA reads as TGCAGTGCGCGAGTGAGTACTGAAGCTTTCTTT.